This entry is about one T cell receptor (beta chain). Its cognate antigen is unknown. These data come from a study of blood T cells in healthy people across ages. General observations from the study: Shifts in expanded clonotypes may have been confounded by donor CMV status, which was unknown.

Using a J-beta primer mix together with a sample-barcoded 5' primer, a second PCR was run for roughly 6 to 11 cycles. Tagging of each cDNA molecule was performed by a template-switch adaptor with 12 random nucleotides. One entry per CDR3 protein results from TCRdb running MiXCR on the 5' RACE reads. The sample comprises 750,000 or so distinct CDR3 sequences, approximately 25% of which are singletons, and 8% to 10% rests with the top ten. The germline gives CDR1 LGHNA, CDR2 YNFKEQ. The junction had 1 base not matched to a gene; V was cut back by 1 base and J by 7 bases. CDR3 length: 13 residues. Another study also made use of these data, one on T cells of mothers and their children. That source reports: During the second PCR, the M1S primer introduced sample barcodes along with 2-4 random nucleotides. Every mother supplied over 9.5 million TCR beta CDR3 reads and every child a few million.

The gene calls are TRBV4-2 and TRBJ2-7, with 10 bases matching TRBD1. Material: blood. This TCR was recovered from a boy aged 10-17 years in good health. CDR3 bases: TGTGCCAGCAGCCAAGGGGGACAGGGGGAGCAGTACTTC. Translated: CASSQGGQGEQYF.